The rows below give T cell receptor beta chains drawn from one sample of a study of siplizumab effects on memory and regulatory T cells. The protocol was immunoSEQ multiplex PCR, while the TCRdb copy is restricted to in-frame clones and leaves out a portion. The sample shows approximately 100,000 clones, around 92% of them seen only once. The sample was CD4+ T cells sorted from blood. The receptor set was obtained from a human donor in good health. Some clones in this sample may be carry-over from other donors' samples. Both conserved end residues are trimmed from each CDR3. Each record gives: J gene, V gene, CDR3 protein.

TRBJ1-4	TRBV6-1	ASSPGWKTNEKLF
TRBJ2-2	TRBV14	ASRPGTSRNTGELF
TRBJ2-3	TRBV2	ASSGTRSSTDTQY
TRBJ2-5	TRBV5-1	ASKAGTSGSETQY
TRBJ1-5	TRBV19	ASSINRGLGNQPQH
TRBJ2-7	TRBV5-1	ASAVTPGTSGSYEQY
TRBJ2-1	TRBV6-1	ASSEYLDSSYNEQF
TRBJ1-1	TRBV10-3	AISARGAEAF
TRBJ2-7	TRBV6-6	ASRPGTTTSEQY
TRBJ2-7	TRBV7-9	ASSLSGTGMVEQY
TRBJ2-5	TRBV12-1	ASSFSRGGETQY
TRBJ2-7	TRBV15	ATSREGGPYEQY